The 22 T cell receptor beta chains below were found in one sample sequenced in a study of tumor-infiltrating lymphocytes in primary liver carcinoma. Researchers generated TCR beta cDNA from approximately 520 ng of total RNA, relying on a constant-region primer. Library construction for TCR beta comprised three nested multiplex PCR rounds performed with slightly modified ARM-PCR. It was with TRBV1-TRBV30 forward primers and a C-beta reverse primer that the first two PCR rounds were run, at approximately 10 cycles each. TCRdb called the multiplex PCR reads again in MiXCR, with one record for every CDR3 protein. The table lists 300,000 to 350,000 distinct CDR3 sequences, around 60% of them singletons. Unsorted whole blood yielded the blood RNA, and germline DNA was also extracted. Sequenced input: peripheral blood. The receptors come from a man aged 35-49 years with primary liver carcinoma and hepatitis B virus infection.

This clonotype showed up many times. Its ends do not fully match the called genes, so a read error is possible. The V and J genes are TRBV7-9 and TRBJ2-7; D unresolved. The CDR3 has 15 amino acids. Germline loops: CDR1 SEHNR, CDR2 FQNEAQ (reference sequence). The CDR3 DNA is TGCGCCAGCAGCTTGAGAGGCGGTATTTCCTACGAGCAGTACTTC. It translates to CASSLRGGISYEQYF.

The chain has TRBV11-2 and TRBJ2-3; D uncertain. There are 14 residues in the CDR3. With 4 bases removed from V and 1 base from J, the gap between germline ends came to 9 bases. Germline CDR1 is SGHAT and CDR2 is FQNNGV. The CDR3 is CASSYLTGTDTQYF. CDR3 sequence (DNA): TGTGCCAGCAGCTATCTTACAGGCACAGATACGCAGTATTTT.

The genes are TRBV4-1 and TRBJ2-7, with D hard to call. CDR3 length: 16 residues. V was clipped by 1 base and J by 2 bases, with 15 bases between them. Germline loops: CDR1 MGHRA, CDR2 YSYEKL. Here the CDR3 reads CASSQVLRTATYEQYF. CDR3 coding DNA: TGCGCCAGCAGCCAAGTGCTCCGGACGGCTACCTACGAGCAGTACTTC.

As to this clonotype: It may be a read error: a sequence one base away is much more abundant. The chain has TRBV6-5 and TRBJ1-4, with D uncertain. The V gene's germline CDR1 is MNHEY and CDR2 SVGAGI. The CDR3 length is 15 residues. As DNA, the CDR3 is TGTGCCAGCAGTTACTCGGGTGGTCTTGCTGAAAAACTGGTTTTT. Amino acids: CASSYSGGLAEKLVF.

To note about this clonotype: This is likely a read error, given that the CDR3 carries no conserved phenylalanine or tryptophan at its end. The DNA is left out, because the CDR3 cannot be placed on it with certainty; the CDR3 is given as TCRdb lists it. CDR3 loop: CASNRDRENTGELFL. The chain joins TRBV6-2 or TRBV6-3 to TRBJ2-2; the table gives TRBD1 as D, unverified against the DNA. Germline lookup yields CDR1 MNHEY and CDR2 SVGEGT. The CDR3 numbers 15 amino acids, ends counted.

Comment on this clonotype: This CDR3 is missing its conserved last phenylalanine or tryptophan, likely due to a read error. This chain uses TRBV11-2 with TRBJ2-5; D not resolved. The CDR3 spans 13 residues. V lost 6 bases and J 4 bases, leaving 12 bases between the germline ends. Germline-derived CDR1 and CDR2 are SGHAT and FQNNGV. The CDR3 here is CASSGSARETQYL. CDR3 DNA sequence: TGTGCCAGCAGTGGCAGCGCCCGAGAGACCCAGTACCTC.

Only a few counts were recorded for this clonotype. The chain has TRBV5-4 and TRBJ2-1, with 10 bases fitting TRBD1. The CDR3 sequence is 15 residues long. Germline V gene sequence: CDR1 SGHNT, CDR2 YYREEE (reference sequence). V was pared by 4 bases and J by 8 bases, with 9 bases of the junction left unmatched. The CDR3 DNA reads TGTGCCAGCAGCCCGCCGGGACAGGGGTTTGATGAGCAGTTCTTC. Protein product: CASSPPGQGFDEQFF.

Comment on this clonotype: This may come from a read error, since a much larger clone is one base off. This chain connects TRBV6-5 to TRBJ2-3, with D possibly called TRBD1 or TRBD2 (5 bases each). Trimming left V 2 bases short and J 8 bases short, with 11 bases between. The CDR3 totals 13 residues. CDR1 and CDR2 (germline): MNHEY, SVGAGI. DNA of the CDR3: TGTGCCAGCAGTTACAGCTCTGGGGGTACGCAGTATTTT. This encodes CASSYSSGGTQYF.

A remark on this clonotype: Being one base from a much bigger clone, this may be a read error. This chain joins TRBV6-1 and TRBJ2-3; 12 bases are shared with TRBD2. The V gene's germline CDR1 is MNHNS and CDR2 SASEGT. The length of the CDR3 is 17 residues. This CDR3 is CASIEYLAGGQRDTQYF. Written as DNA, the CDR3 is TGTGCCAGCATTGAATATCTAGCGGGAGGGCAACGGGATACGCAGTATTTT.

About this clonotype: This may arise from a read error, as a much more abundant clone is one base away. The chain is built from TRBV6-1 and TRBJ2-2, with unresolved D. The CDR3 length is 15 residues. V lost 5 bases to trimming and J lost 5 bases, with 15 bases between them. CDR1 is MNHNS, CDR2 SASEGT, per germline. CDR3 in DNA: TGTGCCAGCAGTCCTAGGATAGGGAATACCGGGGAGCTGTTTTTT. It translates to CASSPRIGNTGELFF.

About this clonotype itself: This may come from a read error, since a much larger clone is one base off. The genes are TRBV6-2 or TRBV6-3 and TRBJ2-2, with 12 bases fitting TRBD2. Germline values: CDR1 MNHEY, CDR2 SVGEGT. CDR3 length: 17 amino acids. DNA of the CDR3: TGTGCCAGCAGTTACTTCCCACTAGCGGGAGGCACCGGGGAGCTGGTTTTT. Translation: CASSYFPLAGGTGELVF.

On this clonotype: Here the CDR3 omits its conserved ending phenylalanine or tryptophan, so a read error is the likely source. The chain joins TRBV9 to TRBJ2-1; D gene unclear. Germline CDR1 is SGDLS and CDR2 is YYNGEE. Trimming shortened V by 3 bases and J by 6 bases, and 10 bases separated the two germline ends. The CDR3 spans 13 residues. The CDR3 loop reads CASSDPSGNEQFL. Written as DNA, the CDR3 is TGTGCCAGCAGCGACCCCTCGGGCAATGAGCAGTTCTTA.

Worth noting for this clonotype: A much larger clone differs from this one at a single base, so this may be a read error. The chain recombines TRBV29-1 with TRBJ2-1, with 8 positions matching TRBD1. V lost 6 bases to trimming and J lost 4 bases; unmatched junction nucleotides: 5. There are 13 residues in the CDR3. The germline CDR1 and CDR2 sequences are SQVTM and ANQGSEA. CDR3 sequence (DNA): TGCAGCGTCGGACAGGGTACATACAATGAGCAGTTCTTC. This gives the protein CSVGQGTYNEQFF.

The chain combines TRBV11-2 with TRBJ1-4; D gene unclear. The CDR3 is 15 amino acids. V lost 7 bases and J 5 bases, leaving 17 bases between the germline ends. CDR1 is SGHAT and CDR2 is FQNNGV in the germline V gene. The DNA for the CDR3 is TGTGCCAGCAAGACTCCAGGAGGAACAAATGAAAAACTGTTTTTT. Translated: CASKTPGGTNEKLFF.

Regarding this clonotype: A read error may explain this, as a much larger clone is one base away. V and J are TRBV12-3 or TRBV12-4 and TRBJ2-5, with a possible D match to TRBD1 (5 bases). The CDR3 runs 15 residues. CDR3 amino acids: CASSRQIEKQEPQYF. CDR3 sequence (DNA): TGTGCCAGCAGCCGACAGATAGAAAAACAAGAGCCCCAGTACTTC.

This chain connects TRBV11-2 to TRBJ2-7, with 11 bases that match TRBD1. CDR3 size: 15 residues. Germline V gene sequence: CDR1 SGHAT, CDR2 FQNNGV. The ends lost 8 bases at V and 11 bases at J; junction bases unmatched: 17. The CDR3 spells CASGTTGQGDYEEYF. DNA of the CDR3: TGTGCCAGCGGCACAACGGGACAGGGGGACTATGAGGAGTACTTC.

This sequence joins TRBV7-9 and TRBJ2-1, with no clear D. Germline V gives CDR1 SEHNR, CDR2 FQNEAQ (reference sequence). V dropped 5 bases and J dropped 6 bases, with 8 bases sitting between them. This CDR3 is built from 12 residues. The CDR3 region is CASSGDGNEQFF. Written as DNA, the CDR3 is TGTGCCAGCAGCGGTGACGGCAATGAGCAGTTCTTC.

The rearrangement links TRBV5-1 to TRBJ2-1; 13 nucleotides align to TRBD2. With V trimmed by 5 bases and J by 8 bases, 7 bases remained unmatched. The germline gives CDR1 SGHRS, CDR2 YFSETQ. The length of the CDR3 is 15 residues. CDR3 sequence: CASSRGTSGIDEQFF. Here the CDR3 DNA reads TGCGCCAGCAGTCGGGGGACTAGCGGGATAGATGAGCAGTTCTTC.

V and J are TRBV6-1 and TRBJ1-4; maybe TRBD1 (6 bases). This CDR3 contains 14 residues. Deletions cut 2 bases from V and 8 bases from J, with 12 bases between. The germline gives CDR1 MNHNS, CDR2 SASEGT. The CDR3 is CASSEPGGGEKLFF. CDR3 coding DNA: TGTGCCAGCAGTGAACCCGGAGGGGGGGAAAAACTGTTTTTT.

The chain combines TRBV10-1 with TRBJ2-7, with 8 bases matching TRBD2. Germline V CDR1 and CDR2: WNHNN, SYGVQD (reference sequence). V trimming: 4 bases; J trimming: 7 bases; junction bases outside the gene matches: 12. CDR3 size: 15 residues. This chain's CDR3 is CASSVGRAGVGEQYF. As DNA, the CDR3 is TGCGCCAGCAGTGTTGGAAGAGCGGGGGTGGGGGAGCAGTACTTC.

This clonotype appeared many times. The genes are TRBV6-2 or TRBV6-3 and TRBJ2-4; D not resolved. The length of the CDR3 is 15 residues. Trimming pared 4 bases from V and 6 bases from J, leaving 16 bases between. Germline V CDR1 and CDR2: MNHEY, SVGEGT. The CDR3 sequence: CASSSEQHYGNIQYF. The CDR3, as DNA: TGTGCCAGCAGTTCAGAGCAACATTATGGAAACATTCAGTACTTC.

Details on this clonotype: With a much larger clone just one base away, this may be a read error. The V and J genes are TRBV10-1 and TRBJ2-3, with 7 bases aligning to TRBD1. The germline gives CDR1 WNHNN, CDR2 SYGVQD (reference sequence). This CDR3 contains 13 residues. CDR3 nucleotides: TGCGCCAGGAGTGGACAGGCGGGAGATACGCAGTATTTT. Protein sequence: CARSGQAGDTQYF.